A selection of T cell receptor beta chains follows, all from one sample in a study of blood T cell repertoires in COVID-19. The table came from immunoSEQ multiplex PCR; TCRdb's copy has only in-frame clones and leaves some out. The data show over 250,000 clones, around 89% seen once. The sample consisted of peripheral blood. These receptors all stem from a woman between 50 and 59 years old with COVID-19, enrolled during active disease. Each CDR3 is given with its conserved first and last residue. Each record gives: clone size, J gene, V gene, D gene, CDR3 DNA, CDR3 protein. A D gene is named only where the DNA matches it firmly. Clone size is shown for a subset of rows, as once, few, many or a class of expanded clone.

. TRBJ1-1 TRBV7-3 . TGTGCCAGCAGCTTAAACAGTATGAACACTGAAGCTTTCTTT CASSLNSMNTEAFF
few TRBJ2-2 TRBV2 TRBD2 TGTGCCAGCAAAAAAACGGGACTAGCGGGAGGGCCTCAATCCCCCACCGGGGAGCTGTTTTTT CASKKTGLAGGPQSPTGELFF
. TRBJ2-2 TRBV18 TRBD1 TGTGCCAGCTCCCAAAGGTCAACCGGGACAGGGAGTGCCGGGGAGCTGTTTTTT CASSQRSTGTGSAGELFF
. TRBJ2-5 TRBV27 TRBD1 TGTGCCAGCAGTTTATGGGGCGGGACAGGGAAAGAGACCCAGTACTTC CASSLWGGTGKETQYF
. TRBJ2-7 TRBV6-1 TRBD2 TGTGCCAGCAGTGAAACTAGCGGGAGCTCCTACGAGCAGTACTTC CASSETSGSSYEQYF
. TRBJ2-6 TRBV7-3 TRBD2 TGTGCCAGCAGCTTAGGCGGGAGGGCCGAAGGGGCCAACGTCCTGACTTTC CASSLGGRAEGANVLTF
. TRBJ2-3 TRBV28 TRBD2 TGTGCCAGCAGTTTCGGACTAGCGGGAGATACGCAGTATTTT CASSFGLAGDTQYF
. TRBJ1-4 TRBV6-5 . TGTGCCAGCAGAATCACAGATAATGAAAAACTGTTTTTT CASRITDNEKLFF
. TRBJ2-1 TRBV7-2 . TGTGCCAGCAGCCCCCGACTAAGTATAGGTGAGCAGTTCTTC CASSPRLSIGEQFF
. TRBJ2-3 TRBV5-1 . TGCGCCAGCAGCTGGGGTGGTAGGAGCGGCGCAGATACGCAGTATTTT CASSWGGRSGADTQYF
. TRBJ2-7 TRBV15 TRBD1 TGTGCCACCAGCAGGGACAGGGGGAACTACGAGCAGTACTTC CATSRDRGNYEQYF
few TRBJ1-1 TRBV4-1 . TGCGCCAGCAGCCAAGAAGTCAGGGCCACTGAAGCTTTCTTT CASSQEVRATEAFF
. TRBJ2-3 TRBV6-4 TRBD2 TGTGCCAGCAGTGACTCGGGACTAGCGGGAGGAGTAATAGATACGCAGTATTTT CASSDSGLAGGVIDTQYF
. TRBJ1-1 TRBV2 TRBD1 TGTGCCAGCAGTGAACCGGGACAGGGGAACACTGAAGCTTTCTTT CASSEPGQGNTEAFF
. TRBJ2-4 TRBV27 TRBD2 TGTGCCAGCAGTTTCGGACTAGCAGGGAACATTCAGTACTTC CASSFGLAGNIQYF
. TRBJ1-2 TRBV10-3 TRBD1 TGTGCCATCAGTGAGTCACAGGGGTATGGCTACACCTTC CAISESQGYGYTF
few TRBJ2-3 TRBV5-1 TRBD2 TGCGCCAGCTCCCAACTAGCGCGCAGCACAGATACGCAGTATTTT CASSQLARSTDTQYF
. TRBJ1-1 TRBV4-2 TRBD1 TGTGCCAGCAGCCAAAGAACAGGGGTCTCCACTGAAGCTTTCTTT CASSQRTGVSTEAFF
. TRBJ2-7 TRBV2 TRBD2 TGTGCCAGCAGCGGGGGAGCGGGGTACTACGAGCAGTACTTC CASSGGAGYYEQYF
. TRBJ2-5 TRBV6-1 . TGTGCCAGCAGTGAAGCGACTCTGCTAGTTGAGGAGACCCAGTACTTC CASSEATLLVEETQYF
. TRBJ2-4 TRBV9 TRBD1 TGTGCCAGCAGCCCGACAGGGGTGAAAAACATTCAGTACTTC CASSPTGVKNIQYF
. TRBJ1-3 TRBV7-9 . TGTGCCAGCAGCTTAGTGACGGAGGTTTTT CASSLVTEVF
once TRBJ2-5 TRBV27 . TGTGCCAGCAGTTTAGAGGTTGGAGAGACCCAGTACTTC CASSLEVGETQYF
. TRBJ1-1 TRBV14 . TGTGCCAGCAGCCAAGATCCAAACTGGGGGGGGAACACTGAAGCTTTCTTT CASSQDPNWGGNTEAFF
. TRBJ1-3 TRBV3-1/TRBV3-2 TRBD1 TGTGCCAGCAGCCAAAACAGGGGAGACACCATATATTTT CASSQNRGDTIYF
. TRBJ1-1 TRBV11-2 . TGTGCCAGCAGCCTCATCCGCGATGAAGCTTTCTTT CASSLIRDEAFF
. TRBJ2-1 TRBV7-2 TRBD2 TGTGCCAGCAGCTTTACCGGGACTAGCTCCAATGAGCAGTTCTTC CASSFTGTSSNEQFF
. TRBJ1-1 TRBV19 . TGTGCCAGTAGTACCGGGTCGATCACTGAAGCTTTCTTT CASSTGSITEAFF